Following are 2 T cell receptor beta chains from one sample sequenced in a study of shared clonotypes between healthy human individuals. Produced via immunoSEQ multiplex PCR; TCRdb's table is partial and in-frame only. The data hold millions of clones, with roughly nine tenths observed a single time. Sequencing was carried out using naive CD4+ T cells sorted from blood. Subset described: CD45RA+ positively selected. Receptors originate from a man between 18 and 29 years old in good health.

This chain connects TRBV5-1 to TRBJ2-1; a possible D gene is TRBD1 (5 bases). The germline V and J ends were trimmed by 4 bases and 8 bases, with 19 bases remaining between them. This CDR3 comprises 15 residues. In germline, CDR1 is SGHRS, CDR2 YFSETQ. CDR3 in DNA: TGCGCCAGCAGCCTCCGCGGATGGGGCCCCGATGAGCAGTTCTTC. Its translation: CASSLRGWGPDEQFF.

The chain employs TRBV4-3 and TRBJ2-4; TRBD1 matches 9 bases. The J segment lost 4 bases and the V segment lost 1 base, leaving 5 bases of the junction unmatched. The germline CDR1 and CDR2 sequences are LGHNA and YSLEER. This CDR3 comprises 16 residues. The CDR3 nucleotides are TGCGCCAGCAGCCAAGCCGTCGACAGGGGGAAAAACATTCAGTACTTC. Translating gives CASSQAVDRGKNIQYF.